This TCR beta chain is drawn from a study of Ad26.COV2.S vaccination and SARS-CoV-2 variants. Treatment here: about 20 received Ad26.COV2.S at low or high dose, single or two shots; several received placebo; per-sample allocation not given. Sampling happened 63 days after the first vaccine or placebo injection. Per the germline V gene, CDR1 is SGHKS and CDR2 is YYEKEE (reference sequence). Germline trimming cut 5 bases from V and 2 bases from J; bases unmatched to any gene: 11. This CDR3 contains 17 residues. Clones were read by immunoSEQ multiplex PCR, and TCRdb kept only the in-frame ones, dropping some. In the table there are more than 400,000 clones, around 92% of which are singletons.

This clonotype was obtained from a person between 18 and 60 years old who received the Ad26.COV2.S COVID-19 vaccine or a placebo. Sample: peripheral blood, taken in a trial of Ad26.COV2.S vaccine versus placebo. This chain uses TRBV5-5 with TRBJ1-3; 9 nucleotides agree with TRBD1. The CDR3 spells CASSQIRRTGAGNTIYF. Written as DNA, the CDR3 is TGTGCCAGCAGTCAAATCCGGAGGACAGGGGCTGGAAACACCATATATTTT.